This is a list of T cell receptor beta chains from one sample in a study of blood T cell repertoires in COVID-19. Produced via immunoSEQ multiplex PCR; TCRdb's table is partial and in-frame only. The sample carries some 56,000 clones, roughly 90% recorded once. The sequenced material came from peripheral blood. Receptor source: a human donor in a cohort sampled during active COVID-19. The CDR3 runs from the conserved cysteine through the conserved F or W. Fields, in order: CDR3 protein, CDR3 DNA, clone size, J gene, D gene, V gene, CDR3 length. D genes are given only for firm matches. The size of a clone is reported for some rows only, either as once, few or many, or as a class for expanded clones.

CDR3aa: CASSIDSGGETQYF; CDR3nt: TGTGCCAGTAGTATAGATAGCGGGGGAGAGACCCAGTACTTC; abundance: .; j_gene: TRBJ2-5; d_gene: TRBD2; v_gene: TRBV19; len: 14
CDR3aa: CASSEQGRRNQPQHF; CDR3nt: TGTGCCAGCAGTGAACAGGGTCGTCGCAATCAGCCCCAGCATTTT; abundance: .; j_gene: TRBJ1-5; d_gene: .; v_gene: TRBV21-1; len: 15
CDR3aa: CASSSPGQGAGYGYTF; CDR3nt: TGTGCCAGCAGTTCTCCAGGACAGGGGGCGGGCTATGGCTACACCTTC; abundance: .; j_gene: TRBJ1-2; d_gene: TRBD1; v_gene: TRBV6-2/TRBV6-3; len: 16
CDR3aa: CASSQASQRMNTEAFF; CDR3nt: TGTGCCAGCAGCCAAGCCTCCCAGCGCATGAACACTGAAGCTTTCTTT; abundance: .; j_gene: TRBJ1-1; d_gene: .; v_gene: TRBV3-1/TRBV3-2; len: 16
CDR3aa: CASSLKGQGAAEAFF; CDR3nt: TGTGCCAGCTCACTCAAAGGACAGGGGGCGGCTGAAGCTTTCTTT; abundance: .; j_gene: TRBJ1-1; d_gene: TRBD1; v_gene: TRBV18; len: 15
CDR3aa: CASSLASGDTQYF; CDR3nt: TGTGCCAGCAGCTTAGCCTCAGGGGATACGCAGTATTTT; abundance: once; j_gene: TRBJ2-3; d_gene: .; v_gene: TRBV13; len: 13
CDR3aa: CASSYSFGGAYEQYF; CDR3nt: TGTGCCAGCAGTTATAGTTTCGGGGGAGCCTACGAGCAGTACTTC; abundance: .; j_gene: TRBJ2-7; d_gene: .; v_gene: TRBV6-5; len: 15
CDR3aa: CAISDRGDTEAFF; CDR3nt: TGTGCCATCAGTGACAGGGGAGACACTGAAGCTTTCTTT; abundance: .; j_gene: TRBJ1-1; d_gene: .; v_gene: TRBV10-3; len: 13
CDR3aa: CASSIQGYEQYF; CDR3nt: TGCGCCAGCAGCATCCAGGGTTACGAGCAGTACTTC; abundance: .; j_gene: TRBJ2-7; d_gene: .; v_gene: TRBV5-1; len: 12
CDR3aa: CASSLSGDYGYTF; CDR3nt: TGTGCCAGCAGCCTAAGCGGGGACTATGGCTACACCTTC; abundance: .; j_gene: TRBJ1-2; d_gene: .; v_gene: TRBV7-9; len: 13
CDR3aa: CASSQGSGGNTGELFF; CDR3nt: TGTGCCAGCAGCCAGGGAAGCGGGGGGAACACCGGGGAGCTGTTTTTT; abundance: .; j_gene: TRBJ2-2; d_gene: TRBD2; v_gene: TRBV3-1/TRBV3-2; len: 16
CDR3aa: CASSSNLRGAPGADTQYF; CDR3nt: TGTGCCAGCAGTTCTAACTTACGGGGGGCACCCGGGGCAGATACGCAGTATTTT; abundance: .; j_gene: TRBJ2-3; d_gene: .; v_gene: TRBV28; len: 18
CDR3aa: CASRTHGYEQFF; CDR3nt: TGTGCCAGCAGAACCCATGGCTATGAGCAGTTCTTC; abundance: .; j_gene: TRBJ2-1; d_gene: .; v_gene: TRBV12-3/TRBV12-4; len: 12
CDR3aa: CASSQEFLAGGPVSTDTQYF; CDR3nt: TGCGCCAGCAGCCAAGAATTCCTAGCGGGAGGGCCGGTAAGCACAGATACGCAGTATTTT; abundance: .; j_gene: TRBJ2-3; d_gene: TRBD2; v_gene: TRBV4-3; len: 20
CDR3aa: CATSRQGGTGELFF; CDR3nt: TGTGCCACCAGCAGACAGGGGGGCACCGGGGAGCTGTTTTTT; abundance: few; j_gene: TRBJ2-2; d_gene: .; v_gene: TRBV15; len: 14
CDR3aa: CASSRDRGRGQPQHF; CDR3nt: TGTGCCAGCAGCCGGGACAGGGGGCGAGGACAGCCCCAGCATTTT; abundance: .; j_gene: TRBJ1-5; d_gene: TRBD1; v_gene: TRBV6-5; len: 15
CDR3aa: CAIKTQGGGYNEQFF; CDR3nt: TGTGCCATCAAGACACAGGGAGGGGGCTACAATGAGCAGTTCTTC; abundance: .; j_gene: TRBJ2-1; d_gene: .; v_gene: TRBV10-3; len: 15
CDR3aa: CASSFLGGRRETQYF; CDR3nt: TGTGCCAGCAGCTTCTTGGGGGGGCGTAGGGAGACCCAGTACTTC; abundance: .; j_gene: TRBJ2-5; d_gene: .; v_gene: TRBV11-2; len: 15
CDR3aa: CASSQGGQSSYEQYF; CDR3nt: TGTGCCAGCAGCCAAGGGGGACAGAGCTCCTACGAGCAGTACTTC; abundance: once; j_gene: TRBJ2-7; d_gene: TRBD1; v_gene: TRBV4-2; len: 15
CDR3aa: CAISGDRTRTDTQYF; CDR3nt: TGTGCCATCTCAGGGGACAGGACCCGCACAGATACGCAGTATTTT; abundance: .; j_gene: TRBJ2-3; d_gene: TRBD1; v_gene: TRBV10-3; len: 15
CDR3aa: CASSPVGQETYEQYF; CDR3nt: TGTGCCAGCTCCCCGGTAGGACAGGAGACCTACGAGCAGTACTTC; abundance: once; j_gene: TRBJ2-7; d_gene: TRBD1; v_gene: TRBV18; len: 15
CDR3aa: CASSESTGATYEQYF; CDR3nt: TGTGCCAGCAGCGAATCGACAGGGGCTACCTACGAGCAGTACTTC; abundance: .; j_gene: TRBJ2-7; d_gene: TRBD1; v_gene: TRBV9; len: 15
CDR3aa: CASSLVGGLAYNEQFF; CDR3nt: TGCGCCAGCAGCTTAGTAGGCGGCTTGGCCTACAATGAGCAGTTCTTC; abundance: .; j_gene: TRBJ2-1; d_gene: .; v_gene: TRBV5-1; len: 16
CDR3aa: CASSFDREHYEQYF; CDR3nt: TGTGCCAGCTCATTTGACAGGGAGCACTACGAGCAGTACTTC; abundance: .; j_gene: TRBJ2-7; d_gene: TRBD1; v_gene: TRBV18; len: 14
CDR3aa: CASSLAGTTITGELFF; CDR3nt: TGCGCCAGCAGCTTGGCCGGGACAACGATAACCGGGGAGCTGTTTTTT; abundance: .; j_gene: TRBJ2-2; d_gene: .; v_gene: TRBV5-1; len: 16
CDR3aa: CASVGTTNEKLFF; CDR3nt: TGTGCCAGCGTCGGGACAACTAATGAAAAACTGTTTTTT; abundance: few; j_gene: TRBJ1-4; d_gene: .; v_gene: TRBV7-9; len: 13
CDR3aa: CASSLPGQNTEAFF; CDR3nt: TGTGCCAGCAGTCTCCCGGGACAAAACACTGAAGCTTTCTTT; abundance: .; j_gene: TRBJ1-1; d_gene: .; v_gene: TRBV27; len: 14
CDR3aa: CASSYSGPMGSPLHF; CDR3nt: TGTGCCAGCAGTTACTCGGGCCCAATGGGTTCACCCCTCCACTTT; abundance: .; j_gene: TRBJ1-6; d_gene: .; v_gene: TRBV6-5; len: 15
CDR3aa: CAWSTAGWDGYTF; CDR3nt: TGTGCCTGGAGTACCGCAGGGTGGGATGGCTACACCTTC; abundance: .; j_gene: TRBJ1-2; d_gene: .; v_gene: TRBV30; len: 13
CDR3aa: CASSVLAGGYNEQFF; CDR3nt: TGTGCCAGCAGTGTTTTGGCAGGGGGGTACAATGAGCAGTTCTTC; abundance: once; j_gene: TRBJ2-1; d_gene: .; v_gene: TRBV2; len: 15
CDR3aa: CASSEEGLAGETQYF; CDR3nt: TGCGCCAGCAGTGAAGAGGGACTAGCGGGGGAGACCCAGTACTTC; abundance: .; j_gene: TRBJ2-5; d_gene: TRBD2; v_gene: TRBV10-2; len: 15
CDR3aa: CAWTVSPGAGELFF; CDR3nt: TGTGCCTGGACCGTTAGTCCGGGAGCCGGGGAGCTGTTTTTT; abundance: .; j_gene: TRBJ2-2; d_gene: .; v_gene: TRBV30; len: 14
CDR3aa: CASCSAALGNYGYTF; CDR3nt: TGTGCCAGCTGCTCAGCGGCCCTCGGCAACTATGGCTACACCTTC; abundance: .; j_gene: TRBJ1-2; d_gene: .; v_gene: TRBV27; len: 15
CDR3aa: CASSPQVGVSYEQYF; CDR3nt: TGTGCCAGCAGCCCCCAGGTCGGGGTTTCCTACGAGCAGTACTTC; abundance: .; j_gene: TRBJ2-7; d_gene: .; v_gene: TRBV7-2; len: 15
CDR3aa: CASSPIRDRVGEQYF; CDR3nt: TGTGCCAGCAGCCCTATCCGGGACAGGGTTGGCGAGCAGTACTTC; abundance: .; j_gene: TRBJ2-7; d_gene: TRBD1; v_gene: TRBV27; len: 15
CDR3aa: CASRQPGQGSGANVLTF; CDR3nt: TGTGCCAGCAGGCAACCGGGACAGGGTTCTGGGGCCAACGTCCTGACTTTC; abundance: .; j_gene: TRBJ2-6; d_gene: TRBD1; v_gene: TRBV7-9; len: 17
CDR3aa: CASSQEPGANYGYTF; CDR3nt: TGTGCCAGCAGCCAAGAGCCAGGGGCTAACTATGGCTACACCTTC; abundance: once; j_gene: TRBJ1-2; d_gene: .; v_gene: TRBV4-2; len: 15